Following are 22 T cell receptor beta chains from one sample sequenced in a study of T cell repertoires in cytomegalovirus infection. These receptors' targets are unknown. TCRdb processed the reads anew with MiXCR; each CDR3 protein has one entry. The sample has about 920,000 distinct CDR3 sequences, about a third seen once. The sample in question was cultured CD8+ T cells from PBMCs, obtained from culture after CMV antigen stimulation. These receptors all come from a human donor in good health (CMV status not recorded). Some clones in this sample may be carry-over from other donors' samples.

J is TRBJ2-1 and V is TRBV6-2 or TRBV6-3; no clear D gene. Germline CDR1 and CDR2: MNHEY and SVGEGT. The V end was cut by 10 bases, the J end by 4 bases, with 14 bases between. This CDR3 is 13 amino acids long. CDR3 residues: CATTFTVYNEQFF. Here the CDR3 DNA reads TGTGCCACGACCTTCACAGTTTACAATGAGCAGTTCTTC.

This clonotype was observed a few times. This chain joins TRBV12-3 or TRBV12-4 and TRBJ2-2; maybe TRBD2 (7 bases). V dropped 11 bases and J dropped 1 base, with 17 bases sitting between them. This CDR3 is built from 15 residues. CDR3 region: CAGGAESGNTGELFF. In nucleotides, the CDR3 is TGTGCCGGGGGGGCGGAGAGCGGGAACACCGGGGAGCTGTTTTTT.

This clonotype was observed a few times. This chain links TRBV11-1 with TRBJ1-1; D not certain. Trimming took off 1 base at V and 0 bases at J, with 27 bases between the two ends. Looked up from germline, CDR1 is SGHAT and CDR2 is FQDESV (reference sequence). CDR3 length: 21 amino acids. CDR3 loop: CASSLENRYNPTRLMNTEAFF. As DNA, the CDR3 is TGTGCCAGCAGCTTAGAGAATCGATATAACCCAACTCGACTCATGAACACTGAAGCTTTCTTT.

The rearrangement uses TRBV10-3 and TRBJ1-4, with 7 bases matching TRBD1. CDR3 length: 17 amino acids. Per the germline V gene, CDR1 is ENHRY and CDR2 is SYGVKD. J gave up 3 bases and V 0 bases, and 7 bases lay outside the gene matches. CDR3 DNA: TGTGCCATCAGTGAGTCTGAACAGGGGTGGCCTAATGAAAAACTGTTTTTT. It is translated as CAISESEQGWPNEKLFF.

This clonotype has just a few counts. The rearrangement links TRBV6-6 to TRBJ2-1, with 13 bases that match TRBD2. The CDR3 has 19 residues. Germline V gene lookup returns CDR1 MNHNY and CDR2 SVGAGI (reference sequence). Trimming removed 0 bases from V and 7 bases from J; junction bases left unmatched: 12. As DNA, the CDR3 is TGTGCCAGCAGTTACTCGACTAGCGGGGGGCCCCGTATACGTAATGAGCAGTTCTTC. Translating gives CASSYSTSGGPRIRNEQFF.

CDR3 sequence: CASSPGQAIYYGYTF. Written as DNA, the CDR3 is TGTGCCAGCAGCCCGGGACAGGCGATATACTATGGCTACACCTTC. The rearrangement joins TRBV7-2 to TRBJ1-2; 8 nucleotides agree with TRBD1. The CDR3 has 15 residues. The germline CDR1 and CDR2 sequences are SGHTA and FQGNSA. Trimming at V came to 5 bases and at J to 3 bases, leaving 8 bases not matched to a gene.

This clonotype was seen more than once but under ten times. The rearrangement links TRBV7-2 to TRBJ2-7, with 9 bases fitting TRBD1. Germline V gene data show CDR1 as SGHTA and CDR2 as FQGNSA. CDR3 length equals 15 residues. The V segment lost 6 bases and the J segment 2 bases; nucleotides outside the gene matches: 8. The CDR3 sequence: CASSPNRGPAYEQYV. The CDR3 DNA is TGTGCCAGCAGTCCCAACAGGGGGCCGGCCTACGAGCAGTACGTC.

This clonotype showed up many times. This chain joins TRBV11-1 and TRBJ2-1; D tentatively fits TRBD1 or TRBD2 (5 bases each). Germline CDR1 reads SGHAT; CDR2 reads FQDESV (reference sequence). This CDR3 is built from 15 residues. V was trimmed by 2 bases and J by 1 base, leaving 9 bases between them. The CDR3 sequence is CASSLRGRSYNEQFF. Written as DNA, the CDR3 is TGTGCCAGCAGCTTACGGGGACGTTCCTACAATGAGCAGTTCTTC. The full variable domain, rest sourced from reference TRBV11-1 and TRBJ2-1, is EAEVAQSPRYKITEKSQAVAFWCDPISGHATLYWYRQILGQGPELLVQFQDESVVDDSQLPKDRFSAERLKGVDSTLKIQPAELGDSAMYLCASSLRGRSYNEQFFGPGTRLTVL.

This clonotype appeared many times. This sequence joins TRBV4-1 and TRBJ1-1; D call uncertain. V shed 5 bases and J shed 0 bases, with 16 bases lying between them. The length of the CDR3 is 16 residues. The V gene's germline CDR1 is MGHRA and CDR2 YSYEKL. Here the CDR3 DNA reads TGCGCCAGCAGCGATCCATCAGACCCAATGAACACTGAAGCTTTCTTT. The encoded protein is CASSDPSDPMNTEAFF.

This clonotype was detected a few times. The rearrangement links TRBV12-3 or TRBV12-4 to TRBJ2-2, with D possibly matching TRBD2 (5 bases). V lost 3 bases and J 1 base, leaving 9 bases between the germline ends. This CDR3 is built from 15 residues. This CDR3 reads CASSFSDWNTGELFF. CDR3 nucleotides: TGTGCCAGCAGTTTCTCGGACTGGAACACCGGGGAGCTGTTTTTT.

This clonotype came up a few times. The chain is built from TRBV27 and TRBJ2-1; 11 bases match TRBD1. With 6 bases clipped from V and 8 bases from J, the junction kept 12 bases outside the gene matches. The CDR3 sequence is 16 residues long. Per germline, CDR1 MNHEY and CDR2 SMNVEV (reference sequence). CDR3 amino acids: CASRRTGGARFDEQFF. For the CDR3, the DNA is TGTGCCAGCAGACGGACAGGGGGCGCCCGGTTTGATGAGCAGTTCTTC.

V gene TRBV27 combines with J gene TRBJ1-5; no clear D. CDR1 MNHEY and CDR2 SMNVEV come from the germline V gene (reference sequence). The CDR3 totals 15 residues. The germline V and J ends were trimmed by 3 bases and 3 bases, with 12 bases remaining between them. CDR3 region: CASSLGLRYNQPQHF. Written as DNA, the CDR3 is TGTGCCAGCAGTTTGGGTCTCCGATACAATCAGCCCCAGCATTTT.

The rearrangement joins TRBV7-6 to TRBJ2-7; D unresolved. The germline V gene has CDR1 SGHVS and CDR2 FNYEAQ. V was trimmed by 5 bases and J by 0 bases, leaving 8 bases between them. This CDR3 region has 13 residues. The chain's CDR3 is CASSPKTSYEQYV. CDR3 DNA sequence: TGTGCCAGCAGCCCTAAGACCTCCTACGAGCAGTACGTC.

This clonotype was seen only a few times. The chain couples TRBV12-5 to TRBJ2-2, with D perhaps TRBD2 (6 bases). CDR3 length equals 14 residues. CDR1 is LGHNT, CDR2 FRNRAP, per germline. Trimming pared 5 bases from V and 7 bases from J, leaving 14 bases between. CDR3 coding DNA: TGTGCTAGTGGTCCGGAGGGCTTTAACGGGGAGCTGTTTTTT. Translating gives CASGPEGFNGELFF.

V usage is TRBV2 and J usage is TRBJ2-7; possibly TRBD1 for D (5 bases). V lost 8 bases and J 6 bases, leaving 14 bases between the germline ends. This CDR3 has 12 residues. Germline lookup yields CDR1 SNHLY and CDR2 FYNNEI. The CDR3 loop is CASAVGLGEQYF. In DNA, the CDR3 is TGTGCCAGCGCGGTGGGGCTAGGCGAGCAGTACTTC. Complete variable domain (other parts from reference TRBV2 and TRBJ2-7): EPEVTQTPSHQVTQMGQEVILRCVPISNHLYFYWYRQILGQKVEFLVSFYNNEISEKSEIFDDQFSVERPDGSNFTLKIRSTKLEDSAMYFCASAVGLGEQYFGPGTRLTVT.

The J gene is TRBJ2-3, the V gene TRBV5-6, with 11 bases identical to TRBD1. Losses at the gene ends were 1 base for V and 6 bases for J; bases not matched to a gene: 10. Germline loops: CDR1 SGHDT, CDR2 YYEEEE. The CDR3 has 17 amino acids. CDR3 sequence (DNA): TGTGCCAGCAGCTTGATCCGCCGGGACAGGGGGTTTGATACGCAGTATTTT. Its protein product is CASSLIRRDRGFDTQYF.

For this clonotype: One junction end disagrees with the germline gene, perhaps due to a read error. The V call is TRBV13, the J call TRBJ2-1; D possibly corresponds to TRBD2 (6 bases). The CDR3 sequence is 17 residues long. Germline V lookup: CDR1 PRHDT, CDR2 FYEKMQ (reference sequence). CDR3 DNA sequence: TGCGCCAGCAGCTTGGGCTCTTCTGGAGGGTCCTACAATGAGCAGTTCTTC. Its translation: CASSLGSSGGSYNEQFF.

J is TRBJ2-7 and V is TRBV20-1, with 10 bases identical to TRBD1. Germline assignment: CDR1 DFQATT and CDR2 SNEGSKA (reference sequence). V lost 3 bases and J lost 2; bases outside the gene matches: 10. The CDR3 consists of 16 residues. CDR3 sequence reads: CSARTPGTGVAYEQYF. CDR3 DNA: TGCAGTGCTAGGACCCCCGGGACAGGGGTGGCCTACGAGCAGTACTTC.

The chain couples TRBV6-6 to TRBJ2-5; 11 bases are a match to TRBD2. CDR1 is MNHNY, CDR2 SVGAGI, per germline (reference sequence). The V and J ends lost 4 bases and 1 base, in that order; junction bases with no gene match: 5. This CDR3 comprises 16 residues. CDR3 amino acids: CASSSLGLAAQETQYF. The CDR3, as DNA: TGTGCCAGCAGTTCATTGGGACTAGCGGCCCAAGAGACCCAGTACTTC.

This clonotype was counted between two and nine times. The chain combines TRBV11-2 with TRBJ2-5; no clear D gene. V gave up 5 bases and J gave up 2 bases, with 12 bases separating them. The germline V gene encodes CDR1 SGHAT and CDR2 FQNNGV. The CDR3 spans 14 residues. In DNA form, the CDR3 reads TGTGCCAGCAGCCCCGGACGGTCGCAAGAGACCCAGTACTTC. This translates into CASSPGRSQETQYF.

At least ten counts were recorded for this clonotype. The genes are TRBV5-4 and TRBJ2-2; D is unresolved. The CDR3 runs 12 residues. CDR1 is SGHNT and CDR2 is YYREEE in the germline V gene (reference sequence). The V and J ends lost 1 base and 6 bases respectively, with 4 bases between them. CDR3 nucleotide sequence: TGTGCCAGCAGCTTGTTCCCCGGGGAGCTGTTTTTT. Translating gives CASSLFPGELFF.

This chain joins TRBV10-3 and TRBJ2-7; unclear D gene. There are 13 residues in the CDR3. The germline CDR1 and CDR2 sequences are ENHRY and SYGVKD. CDR3 DNA: TGTGCCATCCGTGACGTTAGCTCCTACGAGCAGTACGTC. Its protein product is CAIRDVSSYEQYV.